The present T cell receptor beta chain was sequenced within a study of breast tumors, draining lymph nodes, adjacent tissues. Study-wide points: Tumor TCR diversity was below lymph nodes but above nontumor tissue. Data only fit, rather than demonstrated, lymph node origin of most tumor T cells.

Axillary draining lymph nodes of breast cancer patients supplied the node samples. MiXCR, applied by TCRdb to the multiplex PCR reads, yields one record per CDR3 protein. The repertoire has nearly 110,000 distinct CDR3 sequences, 30% of them found once; the top ten carry approximately 5%. Points on this clonotype: Its antigen remains unknown.

Germline-derived CDR1 and CDR2 are SGHTA and FQGNSA. The length of the CDR3 is 17 residues. The V end was cut by 5 bases, the J end by 0 bases, with 14 bases between. The material sequenced was axillary lymph node tissue. The source of this sequence is a female donor with breast cancer. Some clones in this sample may be carry-over from other donors' samples. The chain combines TRBV7-2 with TRBJ1-6; the D is unclear. In DNA form, the CDR3 reads TGTGCCAGCAGCCCTCTGCAGCTGTGCTCCTATAATTCACCCCTCCACTTT. This encodes CASSPLQLCSYNSPLHF.